The entry that follows covers one TCR beta chain sequence. Its target is not known. The table came from immunoSEQ multiplex PCR; TCRdb's copy has only in-frame clones and leaves some out. The profile shows some 50,000 clones, 60% to 80% of them singletons. CDR1 and CDR2 from the germline V gene are SNHLY and FYNNEI. The CDR3 is 13 residues long. V was cut by 1 base and J by 4 bases, with 5 bases left in between. The data belong to a study of radiotherapy plus CTLA-4 blockade in lung cancer. Study-level information: Disease control was seen in approximately 29% of patients, objective responses in around 20%.

Points from the study as a whole: TCR clones of tumor origin grew in blood after radiotherapy plus ipilimumab. Early clonal dynamics of blood T cells, together with interferon-beta, were reported as the best response predictor.

Chemo-refractory metastatic non-small-cell lung cancer patients underwent focal radiation alongside CTLA-4 blockade with ipilimumab. The receptor was isolated from a human donor with non-small cell lung cancer who had stable disease on radiotherapy plus ipilimumab. The sequences come from peripheral blood, collected from a patient treated with radiotherapy plus ipilimumab. The chain has TRBV2 and TRBJ2-4; D gene uncertain. The CDR3 DNA reads as TGTGCCAGCAGTGAAGGATGGAAAAACATTCAGTACTTC. This gives the protein CASSEGWKNIQYF.